The subject of this entry is one T cell receptor beta chain. Its specificity is unknown. With V trimmed by 5 bases and J by 4 bases, 5 bases remained unmatched. This CDR3 contains 15 residues. CDR1 LNHDA and CDR2 SQIVND come from the germline V gene (reference sequence). The authors reverse transcribed roughly 0.5 to 1 ug RNA with random hexamers. Amplification of TCR beta CDR3 was carried out by immunoSEQ multiplex PCR, which covered 54 Vbeta and 13 Jbeta segments. Each CDR3 protein is one row after TCRdb ran MiXCR on the immunoSEQ multiplex PCR reads. This sample yields hundreds of thousands of distinct CDR3 sequences, of which 70% to 90% are seen a single time; around 0.22% belongs to the top ten. The multiple sclerosis controls were treatment-naive patients, and their relapsing-remitting disease was stable or active. TEMRA cells were FACS-enriched, with CD8+ and CD4+ T cells isolated negatively.

The source of the sample is a study of CD8 T cells in Susac syndrome. Findings and limits, study-wide: The study recognized that the number of individuals in its TCR sequencing and HLA analysis was relatively small.

Sequenced sample: CD8+ T cells from PBMCs. This receptor was taken from a human donor with multiple sclerosis. This rearrangement joins TRBV19 to TRBJ2-3; 11 bases are shared with TRBD2. In nucleotides, the CDR3 is TGTGCCAGTAGTTTGCTAGCGGGAGGCGCAGATACGCAGTATTTT. Its protein is CASSLLAGGADTQYF.